The TCR beta chain under discussion was sequenced for a study of T cells after yellow fever vaccination. Broader study findings: Some clonotypes, a small share, were shared between CD4 and CD8 compartments.

Template switching by 5'RACE produced TCR cDNA, adding a universal primer site and UMIs. TCRdb re-called the 5' RACE reads through MiXCR, storing one row per CDR3 protein. The data contain about 550,000 distinct CDR3 sequences, over 15% of them singletons. The germline gives CDR1 MNHEY, CDR2 SVGEGT. The V and J ends lost 4 bases and 15 bases, in that order; junction bases with no gene match: 6. CDR3 size: 13 residues. This clonotype was detected a few times. Its target is not known. The TCR sequence derives from a man under 40 who received the YFV17D yellow fever vaccine. This chain joins TRBV6-2 or TRBV6-3 and TRBJ2-4; 13 bases agree with TRBD2. The sample consisted of PBMCs, taken 15 days after the yellow fever booster vaccination. The CDR3 DNA follows: TGTGCCAGCAGTTCGGGACTAGCGGGGCGGGCGTACTTC. Translating gives CASSSGLAGRAYF.